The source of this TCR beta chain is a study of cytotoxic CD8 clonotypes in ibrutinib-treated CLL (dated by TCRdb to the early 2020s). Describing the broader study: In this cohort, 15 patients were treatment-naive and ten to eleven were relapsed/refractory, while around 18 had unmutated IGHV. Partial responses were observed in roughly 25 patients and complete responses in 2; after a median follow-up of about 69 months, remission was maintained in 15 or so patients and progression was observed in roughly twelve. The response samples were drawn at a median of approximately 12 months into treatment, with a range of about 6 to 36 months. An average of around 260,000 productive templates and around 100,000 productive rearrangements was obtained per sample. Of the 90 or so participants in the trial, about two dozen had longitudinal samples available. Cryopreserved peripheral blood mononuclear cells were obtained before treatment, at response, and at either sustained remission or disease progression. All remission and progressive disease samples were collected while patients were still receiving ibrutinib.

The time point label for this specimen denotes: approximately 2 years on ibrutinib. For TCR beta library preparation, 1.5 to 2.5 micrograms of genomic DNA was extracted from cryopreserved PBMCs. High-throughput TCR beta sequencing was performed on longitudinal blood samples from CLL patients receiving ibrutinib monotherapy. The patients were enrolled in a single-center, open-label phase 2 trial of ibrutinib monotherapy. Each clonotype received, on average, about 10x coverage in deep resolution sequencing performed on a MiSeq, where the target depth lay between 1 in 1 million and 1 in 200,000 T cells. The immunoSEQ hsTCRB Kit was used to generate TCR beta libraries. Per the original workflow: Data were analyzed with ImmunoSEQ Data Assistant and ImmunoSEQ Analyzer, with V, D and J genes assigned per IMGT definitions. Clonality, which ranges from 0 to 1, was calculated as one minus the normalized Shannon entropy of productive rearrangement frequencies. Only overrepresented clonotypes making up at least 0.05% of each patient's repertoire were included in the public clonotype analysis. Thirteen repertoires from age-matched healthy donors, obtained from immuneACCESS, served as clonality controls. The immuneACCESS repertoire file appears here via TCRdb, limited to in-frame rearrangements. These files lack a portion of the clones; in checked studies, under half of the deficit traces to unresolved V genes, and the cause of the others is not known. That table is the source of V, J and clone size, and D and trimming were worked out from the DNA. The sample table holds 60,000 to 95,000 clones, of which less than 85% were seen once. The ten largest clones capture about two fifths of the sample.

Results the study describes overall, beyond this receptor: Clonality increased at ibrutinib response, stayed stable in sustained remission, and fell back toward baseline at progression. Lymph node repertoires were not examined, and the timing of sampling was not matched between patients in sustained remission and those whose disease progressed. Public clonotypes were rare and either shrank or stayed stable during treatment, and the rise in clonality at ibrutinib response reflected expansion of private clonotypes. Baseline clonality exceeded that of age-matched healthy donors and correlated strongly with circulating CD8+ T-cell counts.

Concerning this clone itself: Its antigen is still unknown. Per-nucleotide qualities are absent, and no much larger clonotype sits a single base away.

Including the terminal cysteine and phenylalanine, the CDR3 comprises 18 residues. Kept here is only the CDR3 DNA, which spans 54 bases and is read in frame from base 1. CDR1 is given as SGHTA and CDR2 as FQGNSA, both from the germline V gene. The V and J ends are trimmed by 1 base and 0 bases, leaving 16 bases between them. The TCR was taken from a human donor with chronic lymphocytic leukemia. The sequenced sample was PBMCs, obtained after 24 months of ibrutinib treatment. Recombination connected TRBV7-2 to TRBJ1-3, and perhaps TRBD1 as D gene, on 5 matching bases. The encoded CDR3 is CASSLEGPGLSSGNTIYF. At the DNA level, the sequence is TGTGCCAGCAGCTTAGAGGGGCCAGGGCTAAGCTCTGGAAACACCATATATTTT.